The next 12 T cell receptor beta chains were all read from a single sample in a study of beta chain features in type 1 diabetes. Their cognate antigens are unknown. Study conclusions and caveats: Among all four CD4+ subsets, Type 1 diabetes patients had TCRB CDR3s that were moderately but significantly shorter.

The authors reverse transcribed all of the isolated RNA, so sequencing captured expressed TCRB transcripts. Measured with immunoSEQ multiplex PCR; TCRdb has only the in-frame clones, and not every one. The data contain roughly 150,000 clones, about 7.9% of them singletons. Sequences were obtained from central memory CD4+ T cells from blood. These receptors originate from a man in his late teens or twenties with type 1 diabetes.

The chain links TRBV27 to TRBJ2-5; D is perhaps TRBD2 (5 bases). CDR1 and CDR2 from the germline V gene are MNHEY and SMNVEV (reference sequence). V shed 4 bases and J shed 4 bases, with 10 bases lying between them. CDR3 length: 13 residues. The CDR3 DNA sequence: TGTGCCAGCAGTTCCCTCAGCGGAGAGACCCAGTACTTC. It translates to CASSSLSGETQYF.

Only a few counts were recorded for this clone. The chain recombines TRBV5-4 with TRBJ2-2; possible D gene TRBD1, 6 bases. V lost 4 bases to trimming and J lost 1 base, with 11 bases between them. The CDR3 runs to 15 residues. Germline V gene sequence: CDR1 SGHNT, CDR2 YYREEE (reference sequence). CDR3 DNA: TGTGCCAGCAGCCCGGGACACTTGAACACCGGGGAGCTGTTTTTT. The encoded protein is CASSPGHLNTGELFF.

This rearrangement joins TRBV18 to TRBJ1-2; D ambiguous. This CDR3 is 12 amino acids long. Germline values: CDR1 KGHSH, CDR2 LQKENI. V was trimmed by 6 bases and J by 4 bases, leaving 9 bases between them. The CDR3 sequence: CASSPAGYGYTF. CDR3 in DNA: TGTGCCAGCTCCCCGGCGGGCTATGGCTACACCTTC.

The V call is TRBV19, the J call TRBJ2-7; D might be TRBD2 (5 bases). V lost 5 bases, J lost 2 bases, and 13 bases lay in between. This CDR3 comprises 14 residues. Germline-derived CDR1 and CDR2 are LNHDA and SQIVND (reference sequence). In DNA form, the CDR3 reads TGTGCCAGTAGTCCCAGGACTCGCGCCTACGAGCAGTACTTC. This sequence encodes CASSPRTRAYEQYF. Supplemented by reference TRBV19 and TRBJ2-7, the full variable domain reads DGGITQSPKYLFRKEGQNVTLSCEQNLNHDAMYWYRQDPGQGLRLIYYSQIVNDFQKGDIAEGYSVSREKKESFPLTVTSAQKNPTAFYLCASSPRTRAYEQYFGPGTRLTVT.

As for this clone: Distinct nucleotide sequences in the sample also encode this CDR3. The chain couples TRBV5-1 to TRBJ2-5, with no clear D. CDR1 is SGHRS and CDR2 is YFSETQ in the germline V gene. The germline V and J ends were trimmed by 0 bases and 4 bases, with 7 bases remaining between them. The CDR3 totals 13 residues. CDR3 DNA: TGCGCCAGCAGCTTGGGGCCAGGAGAGACCCAGTACTTC. This sequence encodes CASSLGPGETQYF.

V gene TRBV28 combines with J gene TRBJ2-2; 7 bases map to TRBD1. The germline V gene has CDR1 MDHEN and CDR2 SYDVKM. CDR3 length: 15 residues. Trimming removed 3 bases from V and 4 bases from J; junction bases left unmatched: 5. CDR3 residues: CASSFWGTATGELFF. In nucleotides, the CDR3 is TGTGCCAGCAGTTTTTGGGGGACAGCCACCGGGGAGCTGTTTTTT.

Only a few counts were recorded for this clone. The J gene is TRBJ2-7, the V gene TRBV7-2, with 9 bases lining up with TRBD2. Germline CDR1 and CDR2: SGHTA and FQGNSA. The CDR3 has 16 amino acids. The V segment lost 1 base and the J segment 0 bases; nucleotides outside the gene matches: 4. The CDR3 DNA reads TGTGCCAGCAGCTTAGGCCTAGCGGGATTCTCCTACGAGCAGTACTTC. It codes for CASSLGLAGFSYEQYF.

The table lists this clone with a few counts. Additional DNA sequences in this sample encode the identical CDR3. The chain combines TRBV30 with TRBJ2-1; D is perhaps TRBD1 (6 bases). V lost 5 bases and J 1 base, leaving 9 bases between the germline ends. The CDR3 extends over 13 amino acids. Germline assignment: CDR1 GTSNPN and CDR2 SVGIG (reference sequence). The CDR3 DNA reads as TGTGCCTGGGGGCAGGGGTCCTACAATGAGCAGTTCTTC. Translating it yields CAWGQGSYNEQFF.

This chain connects TRBV27 to TRBJ2-5, with D uncertain. There are 12 residues in the CDR3. Germline V gene lookup returns CDR1 MNHEY and CDR2 SMNVEV (reference sequence). V was clipped by 4 bases and J by 2 bases, with 5 bases between them. CDR3 protein: CASSYSQETQYF. The CDR3 nucleotides are TGTGCCAGCAGTTACTCGCAAGAGACCCAGTACTTC.

This clone has just a few counts. The V call is TRBV27, the J call TRBJ2-3; a possible D gene is TRBD1 (6 bases). This CDR3 has 16 residues. Germline CDR1 is MNHEY and CDR2 is SMNVEV (reference sequence). Trimming cost V 6 bases and J 5 bases, with 21 bases left between them. CDR3 loop: CASRGHGRVRVDTQYF. The CDR3 nucleotides read TGTGCCAGCAGGGGACATGGCAGGGTCCGGGTAGATACGCAGTATTTT.

The chain employs TRBV28 and TRBJ1-4; 7 nucleotides match TRBD1. The CDR3 is 15 residues long. Germline-derived CDR1 and CDR2 are MDHEN and SYDVKM. Trimming cost V 5 bases and J 3 bases; bases outside gene matches: 6. The CDR3 sequence: CASSERGTANEKLFF. DNA of the CDR3: TGTGCCAGCAGTGAGCGGGGGACAGCTAATGAAAAACTGTTTTTT.

This clone was seen repeatedly, ten times or more. The chain has TRBV9 and TRBJ2-5; 9 nucleotides match TRBD2. The CDR3 runs 15 residues. From germline, CDR1 is SGDLS and CDR2 YYNGEE. J lost 5 bases, V lost 0 bases, and 5 bases had no gene match. The CDR3, as DNA: TGTGCCAGCAGCGTAGGCGCGGGAGGGAAGGAGACCCAGTACTTC. Translated: CASSVGAGGKETQYF.